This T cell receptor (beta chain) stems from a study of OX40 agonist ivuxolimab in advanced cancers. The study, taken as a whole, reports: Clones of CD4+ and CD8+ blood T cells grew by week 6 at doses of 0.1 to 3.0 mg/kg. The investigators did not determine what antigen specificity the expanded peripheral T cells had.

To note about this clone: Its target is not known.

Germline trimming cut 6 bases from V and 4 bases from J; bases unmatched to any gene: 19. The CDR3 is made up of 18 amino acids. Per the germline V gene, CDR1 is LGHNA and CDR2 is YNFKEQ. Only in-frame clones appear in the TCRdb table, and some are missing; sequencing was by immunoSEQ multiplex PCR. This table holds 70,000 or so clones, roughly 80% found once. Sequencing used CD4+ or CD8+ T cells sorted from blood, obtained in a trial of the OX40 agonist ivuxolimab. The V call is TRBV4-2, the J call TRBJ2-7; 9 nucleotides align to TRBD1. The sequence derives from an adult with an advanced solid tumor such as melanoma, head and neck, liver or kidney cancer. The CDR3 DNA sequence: TGTGCCAGCAGACATTACTCTCCGAGGACAGGGGTCTTTTACGAGCAGTACTTC. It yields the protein CASRHYSPRTGVFYEQYF.